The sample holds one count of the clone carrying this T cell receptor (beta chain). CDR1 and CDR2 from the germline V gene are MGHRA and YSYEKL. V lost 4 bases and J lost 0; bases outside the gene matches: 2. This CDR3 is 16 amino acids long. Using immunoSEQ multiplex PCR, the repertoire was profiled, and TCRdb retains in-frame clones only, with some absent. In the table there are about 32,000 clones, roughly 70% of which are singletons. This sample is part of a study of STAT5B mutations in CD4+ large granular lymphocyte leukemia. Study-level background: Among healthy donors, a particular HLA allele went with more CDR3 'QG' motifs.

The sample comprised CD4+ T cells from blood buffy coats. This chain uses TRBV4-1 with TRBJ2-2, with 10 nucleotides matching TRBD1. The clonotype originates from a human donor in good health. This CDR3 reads CASSPGQGSNTGELFF. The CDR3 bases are TGCGCCAGCAGCCCGGGACAGGGGTCGAACACCGGGGAGCTGTTTTTT.